This record looks at one TCR beta chain sequence and its context. The antigen remains unidentified. Adult Caucasians living in Nashville, Tennessee made up all of the donors. Sequencing was performed with immunoSEQ multiplex PCR; in TCRdb, only in-frame clones are kept and a portion is missing. The sample has 2 million to 2.5 million clones, 85% to 95% seen once. The CDR3 totals 15 residues. The V end was cut by 4 bases, the J end by 5 bases, with 17 bases between. The germline CDR1 and CDR2 sequences are MGHRA and YSYEKL. The data derive from a study of shared clonotypes between healthy human individuals. Study information: Per-donor plates numbered three CD4 naive, three CD4 memory, two CD8 naive and one CD8 memory.

Broader study findings: What limited the represented genetic and exposure-history diversity was the small number of donors. Larger estimated richness was generally recorded for naive subsets relative to memory subsets.

The chain uses TRBV4-1 and TRBJ1-1, with D tentatively TRBD1 (6 bases). Sequenced input: naive CD4+ T cells sorted from blood. The subset was: CD45RA+ positively selected. The TCR was taken from a man aged 18 to 29 in good health. The DNA of the CDR3 is TGCGCCAGCAGCCCCCCGGACAGAGGCCCTACTGAAGCTTTCTTT. It is translated as CASSPPDRGPTEAFF.